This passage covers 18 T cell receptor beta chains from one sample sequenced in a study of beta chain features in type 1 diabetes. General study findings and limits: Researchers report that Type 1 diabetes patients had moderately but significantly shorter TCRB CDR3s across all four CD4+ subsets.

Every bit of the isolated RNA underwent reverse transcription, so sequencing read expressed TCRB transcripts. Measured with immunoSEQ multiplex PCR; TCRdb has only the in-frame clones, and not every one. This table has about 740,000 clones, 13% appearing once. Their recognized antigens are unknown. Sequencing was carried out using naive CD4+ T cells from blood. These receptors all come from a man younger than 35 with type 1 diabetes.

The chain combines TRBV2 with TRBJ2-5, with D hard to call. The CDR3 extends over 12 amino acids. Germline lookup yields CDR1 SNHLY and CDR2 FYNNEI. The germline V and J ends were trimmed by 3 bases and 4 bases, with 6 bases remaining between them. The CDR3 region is CASSDRGETQYF. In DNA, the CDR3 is TGTGCCAGCAGTGATCGAGGAGAGACCCAGTACTTC.

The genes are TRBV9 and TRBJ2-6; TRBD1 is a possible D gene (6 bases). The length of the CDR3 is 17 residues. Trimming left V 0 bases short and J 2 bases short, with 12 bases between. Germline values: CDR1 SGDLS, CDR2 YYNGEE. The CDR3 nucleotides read TGTGCCAGCAGCGTAGGACTACAGGGTGCTGGGGCCAACGTCCTGACTTTC. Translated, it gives CASSVGLQGAGANVLTF.

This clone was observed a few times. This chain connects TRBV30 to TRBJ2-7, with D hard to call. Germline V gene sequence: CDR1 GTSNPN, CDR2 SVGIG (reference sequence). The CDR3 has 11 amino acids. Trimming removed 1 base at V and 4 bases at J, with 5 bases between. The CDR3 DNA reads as TGTGCCTGGAGTGCGAAATACGAGCAGTACTTC. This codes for CAWSAKYEQYF.

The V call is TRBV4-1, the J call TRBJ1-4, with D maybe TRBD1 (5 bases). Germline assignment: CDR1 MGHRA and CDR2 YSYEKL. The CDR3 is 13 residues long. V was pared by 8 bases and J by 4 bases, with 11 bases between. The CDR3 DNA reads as TGCGCCAGCGCGGGGGTGATTAATGAAAAACTGTTTTTT. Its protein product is CASAGVINEKLFF.

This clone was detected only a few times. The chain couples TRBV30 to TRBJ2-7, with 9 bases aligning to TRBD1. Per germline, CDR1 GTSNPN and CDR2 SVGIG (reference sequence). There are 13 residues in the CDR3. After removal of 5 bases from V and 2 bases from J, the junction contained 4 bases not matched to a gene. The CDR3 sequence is CAWDRGFPYEQYF. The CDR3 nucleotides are TGTGCCTGGGACAGGGGGTTCCCCTACGAGCAGTACTTC.

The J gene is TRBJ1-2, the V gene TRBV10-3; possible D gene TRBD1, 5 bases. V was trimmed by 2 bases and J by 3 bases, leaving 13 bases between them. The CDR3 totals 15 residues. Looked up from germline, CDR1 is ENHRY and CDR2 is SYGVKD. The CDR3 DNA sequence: TGTGCCATCAGTGAGCTTTGGGGCGCCGACTATGGCTACACCTTC. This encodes CAISELWGADYGYTF.

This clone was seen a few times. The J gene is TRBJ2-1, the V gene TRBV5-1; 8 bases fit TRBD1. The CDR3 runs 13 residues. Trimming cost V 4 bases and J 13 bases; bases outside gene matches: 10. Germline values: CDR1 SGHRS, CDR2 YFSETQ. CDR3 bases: TGCGCCAGCAGCGTGGAAGGACAGGGTCAACAGTTCTTC. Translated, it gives CASSVEGQGQQFF.

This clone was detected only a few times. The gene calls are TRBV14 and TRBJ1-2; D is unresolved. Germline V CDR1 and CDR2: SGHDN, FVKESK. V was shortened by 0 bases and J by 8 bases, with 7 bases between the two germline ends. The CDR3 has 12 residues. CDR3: CASSQDSSGYTF. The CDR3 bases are TGTGCCAGCAGCCAAGATAGCAGCGGCTACACCTTC.

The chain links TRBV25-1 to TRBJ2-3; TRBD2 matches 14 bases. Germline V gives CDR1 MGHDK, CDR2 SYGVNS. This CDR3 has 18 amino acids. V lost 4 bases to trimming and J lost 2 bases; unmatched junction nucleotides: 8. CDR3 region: CASSASPGLAGVTDTQYF. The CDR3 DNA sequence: TGTGCCAGCAGTGCCAGCCCGGGACTAGCGGGGGTCACAGATACGCAGTATTTT.

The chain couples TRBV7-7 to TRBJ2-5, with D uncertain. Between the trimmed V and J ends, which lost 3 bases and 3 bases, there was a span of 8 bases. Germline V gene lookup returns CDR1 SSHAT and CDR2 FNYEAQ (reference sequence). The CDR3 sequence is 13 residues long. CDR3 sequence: CASSLGTKETQYF. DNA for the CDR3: TGTGCCAGCAGCTTGGGCACGAAAGAGACCCAGTACTTC.

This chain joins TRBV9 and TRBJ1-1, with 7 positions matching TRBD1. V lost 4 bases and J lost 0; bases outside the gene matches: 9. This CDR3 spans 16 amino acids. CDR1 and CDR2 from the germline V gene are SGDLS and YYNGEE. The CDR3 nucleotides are TGTGCCAGCAGCATAGCTACGACAGGGATGAACACTGAAGCTTTCTTT. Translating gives CASSIATTGMNTEAFF.

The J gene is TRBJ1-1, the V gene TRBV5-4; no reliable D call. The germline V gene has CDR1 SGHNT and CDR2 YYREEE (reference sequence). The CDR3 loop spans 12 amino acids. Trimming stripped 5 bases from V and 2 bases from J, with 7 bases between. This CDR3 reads CASSQHNTEAFF. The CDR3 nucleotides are TGTGCCAGCAGTCAGCACAACACTGAAGCTTTCTTT.

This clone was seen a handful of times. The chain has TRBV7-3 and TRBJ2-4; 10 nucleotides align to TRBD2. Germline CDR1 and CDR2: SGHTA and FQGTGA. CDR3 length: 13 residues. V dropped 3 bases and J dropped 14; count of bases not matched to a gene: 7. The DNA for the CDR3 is TGTGCCAGCAGCTTCGCTAGCGGGGGACCCAAGTACTTC. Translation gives CASSFASGGPKYF.

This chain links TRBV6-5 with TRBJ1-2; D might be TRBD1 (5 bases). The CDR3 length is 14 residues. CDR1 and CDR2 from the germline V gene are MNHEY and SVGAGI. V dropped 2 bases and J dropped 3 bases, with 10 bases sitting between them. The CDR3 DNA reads TGTGCCAGCAGTTACGAGGGGAGGGACTATGGCTACACCTTC. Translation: CASSYEGRDYGYTF.

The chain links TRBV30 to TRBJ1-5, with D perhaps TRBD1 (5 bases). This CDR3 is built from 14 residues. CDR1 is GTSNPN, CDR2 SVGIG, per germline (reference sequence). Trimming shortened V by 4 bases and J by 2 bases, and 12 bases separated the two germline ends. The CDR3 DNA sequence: TGTGCCTGGACCACCGGGACCGGCAATCAGCCCCAGCATTTT. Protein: CAWTTGTGNQPQHF.

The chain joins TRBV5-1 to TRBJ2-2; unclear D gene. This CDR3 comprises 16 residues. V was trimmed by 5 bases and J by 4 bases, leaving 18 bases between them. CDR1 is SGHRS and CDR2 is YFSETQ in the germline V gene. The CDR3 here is CASSPGGQSSTGELFF. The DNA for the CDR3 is TGCGCCAGCAGTCCAGGTGGCCAGAGTTCCACCGGGGAGCTGTTTTTT.

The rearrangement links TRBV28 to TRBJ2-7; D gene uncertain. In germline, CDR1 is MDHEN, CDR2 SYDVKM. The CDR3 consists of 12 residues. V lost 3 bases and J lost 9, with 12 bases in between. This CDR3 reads CASSFSPSGQYF. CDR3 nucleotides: TGTGCCAGCAGTTTCAGTCCCTCGGGGCAGTACTTC.

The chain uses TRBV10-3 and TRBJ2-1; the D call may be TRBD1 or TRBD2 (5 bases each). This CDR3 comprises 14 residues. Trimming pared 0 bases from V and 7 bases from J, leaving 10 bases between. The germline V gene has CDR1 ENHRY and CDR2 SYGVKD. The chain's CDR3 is CAISESSGLNEQFF. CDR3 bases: TGTGCCATCAGTGAGTCCTCGGGGCTTAATGAGCAGTTCTTC.